One and the same sample provided the 20 T cell receptor beta chains below, sequenced in a study of identifying expanded T cells in peripheral blood. TCRdb keeps only in-frame clones here, not all; method: immunoSEQ multiplex PCR. The repertoire includes over 70,000 clones, around 89% of them detected once, and around a fifth sits in the top ten. Material for sequencing was blood. These TCRs come from a person between 18 and 69 years old in good health.

CDR3 sequence reads: CASGWTGELFF. The CDR3 DNA is TGTGCCAGCGGATGGACCGGGGAGCTGTTTTTT. The chain employs TRBV5-6 and TRBJ2-2; D uncertain. Germline assignment: CDR1 SGHDT and CDR2 YYEEEE. V lost 7 bases to trimming and J lost 5 bases, with 6 bases between them. CDR3 length: 11 amino acids.

The gene calls are TRBV21-1 and TRBJ1-3; no DNA check was done on the table's D call, TRBD1. TRBV21-1 is annotated as a pseudogene. The CDR3 covers 15 residues. In DNA form, the CDR3 reads TGTGCCAGCAATTTGACAGGGCCCATTGGAAACACCATATATTTT. Translated: CASNLTGPIGNTIYF.

Sample share makes this clone medium-sized. V gene TRBV4-2 combines with J gene TRBJ2-7; 8 positions match TRBD1. This CDR3 comprises 16 residues. Per the germline V gene, CDR1 is LGHNA and CDR2 is YNFKEQ. Losses at the gene ends were 3 bases for V and 0 bases for J; bases not matched to a gene: 7. This chain's CDR3 is CASSHDRTGPSYEQYF. Here the CDR3 DNA reads TGTGCCAGCAGCCATGACCGGACAGGGCCCTCCTACGAGCAGTACTTC.

The chain carries TRBV6-5 and TRBJ2-3, with D possibly matching TRBD1 (5 bases). This CDR3 is 15 amino acids long. CDR1 is MNHEY, CDR2 SVGAGI, per germline. V was trimmed by 2 bases and J by 0 bases, leaving 9 bases between them. CDR3 residues: CASSYRQTSTDTQYF. CDR3 coding DNA: TGTGCCAGCAGTTACCGACAGACTAGCACAGATACGCAGTATTTT.

The J gene is TRBJ1-5, the V gene TRBV19; D is perhaps TRBD1 (5 bases). The germline V and J ends were trimmed by 2 bases and 0 bases, with 11 bases remaining between them. The CDR3 length is 16 residues. The germline gives CDR1 LNHDA, CDR2 SQIVND (reference sequence). The CDR3 DNA follows: TGTGCCAGTAGTATATTATGGGGGAATAGCAATCAGCCCCAGCATTTT. This encodes CASSILWGNSNQPQHF.

This clone came up a few times. V and J are TRBV6-1 and TRBJ1-6; a possible D gene is TRBD1 (6 bases). There are 16 residues in the CDR3. Germline-derived CDR1 and CDR2 are MNHNS and SASEGT. Trimming cost V 3 bases and J 10 bases, with 19 bases left between them. Here the CDR3 reads CASSDQAGVVYSPLHF. CDR3 in DNA: TGTGCCAGCAGTGATCAGGCAGGGGTTGTGTACTCACCCCTCCACTTT.

This chain links TRBV7-9 with TRBJ2-3; 16 positions match TRBD2. V shed 1 base, J shed 4 bases, and the junction held 5 bases outside the gene matches. This CDR3 is built from 18 residues. CDR1 is SEHNR and CDR2 is FQNEAQ in the germline V gene (reference sequence). The CDR3 loop reads CASSLVGLAGGPADTQYF. The CDR3 DNA follows: TGTGCCAGCAGCTTAGTGGGACTAGCGGGGGGGCCCGCAGATACGCAGTATTTT. The complete variable domain, with remaining parts taken from reference TRBV7-9 and TRBJ2-3, reads DTGVSQNPRHKITKRGQNVTFRCDPISEHNRLYWYRQTLGQGPEFLTYFQNEAQLEKSRLLSDRFSAERPKGSFSTLEIQRTEQGDSAMYLCASSLVGLAGGPADTQYFGPGTRLTVL.

The genes are TRBV28 and TRBJ2-7; TRBD2 might be the D (5 bases). Germline CDR1 is MDHEN and CDR2 is SYDVKM. The length of the CDR3 is 11 residues. The CDR3 spells CVTRSSYEQYF. The CDR3 DNA follows: TGTGTTACTAGAAGCTCCTACGAGCAGTACTTC.

The chain employs TRBV29-1 and TRBJ2-7; a possible D gene is TRBD2 (5 bases). The ends were cut back, 7 bases at V and 3 bases at J, with 10 bases in the middle. From germline, CDR1 is SQVTM and CDR2 ANQGSEA. The length of the CDR3 is 11 residues. The CDR3: CSAGRDYEQYF. In nucleotides, the CDR3 is TGCAGCGCTGGACGGGACTACGAGCAGTACTTC.

The V gene is TRBV7-2, the J gene TRBJ2-1, with D perhaps being TRBD1 or TRBD2 (5 bases each). This CDR3 region has 16 residues. Trimming removed 5 bases at V and 3 bases at J, with 17 bases between. CDR1 SGHTA and CDR2 FQGNSA come from the germline V gene. The CDR3 DNA reads as TGTGCCAGCAGCCCCAGGGCCGGGGTTGTCTACAATGAGCAGTTCTTC. Encoded protein: CASSPRAGVVYNEQFF.

The V call is TRBV5-5, the J call TRBJ1-5; perhaps TRBD1 as D (6 bases). Germline CDR1 and CDR2: SGHKS and YYEKEE (reference sequence). Trimming shortened V by 2 bases and J by 5 bases, and 8 bases separated the two germline ends. This CDR3 has 13 residues. The CDR3, as DNA: TGTGCCAGCAGCTTCGCAGGGGATCAGCCCCAGCATTTT. This codes for CASSFAGDQPQHF.

The gene calls are TRBV6-6 and TRBJ1-3; no reliable D call. Germline-derived CDR1 and CDR2 are MNHNY and SVGAGI (reference sequence). V lost 6 bases, J lost 8 bases, and 17 bases lay in between. This CDR3 is built from 14 residues. The CDR3, as DNA: TGTGCCAGCAGCCTCTTATCGGGTCGAGACACCATATATTTT. Its translation is CASSLLSGRDTIYF.

This chain links TRBV28 with TRBJ2-5, with D perhaps TRBD2 (6 bases). Trimming removed 6 bases at V and 4 bases at J, with 18 bases between. CDR3 length: 15 amino acids. CDR1 and CDR2 (germline): MDHEN, SYDVKM. The CDR3 spells CASRQGPGGPETQYF. The CDR3 DNA is TGTGCCAGCAGACAAGGACCCGGGGGACCAGAGACCCAGTACTTC. The variable domain in full, with the rest retrieved from reference TRBV28 and TRBJ2-5, is DVKVTQSSRYLVKRTGEKVFLECVQDMDHENMFWYRQDPGLGLRLIYFSYDVKMKEKGDIPEGYSVSREKKERFSLILESASTNQTSMYLCASRQGPGGPETQYFGPGTRLLVL.

Written as DNA, the CDR3 is TGTGCCAGCAGTGATGTAATTTATGGCTACACCTTC. It codes for CASSDVIYGYTF. The V and J genes are TRBV25-1 and TRBJ1-2; D remains unclear. The CDR3 length is 12 residues. The V gene's germline CDR1 is MGHDK and CDR2 SYGVNS. Trimming left V 3 bases short and J 5 bases short, with 7 bases between.

V gene TRBV2 combines with J gene TRBJ1-2, with TRBD1 identical over 8 bases. Germline CDR1 SNHLY, CDR2 FYNNEI. V lost 6 bases and J lost 6; bases outside the gene matches: 9. This CDR3 is 14 amino acids long. CDR3 loop: CASRLPGGADGYTF. The CDR3 DNA reads TGTGCCAGCAGATTACCAGGGGGCGCAGATGGCTACACCTTC. The full variable domain, completed using reference TRBV2 and TRBJ1-2, is EPEVTQTPSHQVTQMGQEVILRCVPISNHLYFYWYRQILGQKVEFLVSFYNNEISEKSEIFDDQFSVERPDGSNFTLKIRSTKLEDSAMYFCASRLPGGADGYTFGSGTRLTVV.

V gene TRBV19 combines with J gene TRBJ2-2; tentatively, D is TRBD1 or TRBD2 (5 bases each). V lost 8 bases and J lost 4, with 14 bases in between. The germline CDR1 and CDR2 sequences are LNHDA and SQIVND (reference sequence). CDR3 length: 14 amino acids. As DNA, the CDR3 is TGTGCCAGTGGAAGAGGGGCCGCCACCGGGGAGCTGTTTTTT. Its protein product is CASGRGAATGELFF.

The chain recombines TRBV9 with TRBJ2-7, with TRBD1 identical over 10 bases. Per germline, CDR1 SGDLS and CDR2 YYNGEE. This CDR3 spans 14 amino acids. With 6 bases clipped from V and 2 bases from J, the junction kept 5 bases outside the gene matches. In DNA form, the CDR3 reads TGTGCCAGCACCAAAGGACAGGGGGCCTACGAGCAGTACTTC. Protein: CASTKGQGAYEQYF.

This clone was seen once. The chain employs TRBV7-2 and TRBJ2-3; 11 bases match TRBD1. Trimming cost V 5 bases and J 5 bases; bases outside gene matches: 6. This CDR3 comprises 15 residues. Germline CDR1 SGHTA, CDR2 FQGNSA. The CDR3 is CASSPDRGPRDTQYF. The CDR3 bases are TGTGCCAGCAGCCCGGACAGGGGGCCGAGAGATACGCAGTATTTT.

This clone showed up just once. The chain recombines TRBV5-1 with TRBJ2-2, with D uncertain. V lost 0 bases and J lost 4, with 13 bases in between. CDR1 is SGHRS, CDR2 YFSETQ, per germline. This CDR3 has 16 residues. The chain's CDR3 is CASSLDTNQGTGELFF. In DNA form, the CDR3 reads TGCGCCAGCAGCTTGGATACAAACCAAGGCACCGGGGAGCTGTTTTTT.

The chain links TRBV15 to TRBJ1-4; no definite D call. Germline V CDR1 and CDR2: LNHNV, YYDKDF (reference sequence). The V end lost 0 bases, the J end lost 4 bases, and 12 bases lay between the germline ends. The CDR3 is 16 amino acids. CDR3 sequence: CATSRDIGQFNEKLFF. The CDR3 DNA follows: TGTGCCACCAGCAGAGATATAGGGCAGTTTAATGAAAAACTGTTTTTT.